This TCR beta chain was sequenced during a study of CD8 T cells in Susac syndrome. RNA totalling roughly 0.45 to 1 ug underwent reverse transcription with random hexamers. Coverage of TCR beta CDR3 amplification by immunoSEQ multiplex PCR extended to 54 Vbeta and 13 Jbeta. One entry per CDR3 protein, called by TCRdb with MiXCR from the immunoSEQ multiplex PCR reads. The table lists more than 200,000 distinct CDR3 sequences, more than 85% of them singletons, with 0.1% to 0.15% in the top ten. General study results and limits: It was acknowledged in the study that its TCR sequencing and HLA analysis involved a relatively small number of individuals.

TCR beta sequences were obtained from blood CD8+ and CD4+ T cells. It was treatment-naive patients with stable or active relapsing-remitting disease who made up the multiple sclerosis controls. Notes on this clonotype: Its antigen is unknown.

Germline V lookup: CDR1 MNHEY, CDR2 SMNVEV (reference sequence). Deletions cut 2 bases from V and 8 bases from J, with 10 bases between. The CDR3 has 13 residues. This chain links TRBV27 with TRBJ2-1, with D possibly TRBD2 on 5 matching bases. Input material: CD8+ T cells from PBMCs. The TCR comes from a human donor with multiple sclerosis. The CDR3 sequence: CASSLTAGHEQFF. As DNA, the CDR3 is TGTGCCAGCAGTTTAACCGCGGGCCATGAGCAGTTCTTC.